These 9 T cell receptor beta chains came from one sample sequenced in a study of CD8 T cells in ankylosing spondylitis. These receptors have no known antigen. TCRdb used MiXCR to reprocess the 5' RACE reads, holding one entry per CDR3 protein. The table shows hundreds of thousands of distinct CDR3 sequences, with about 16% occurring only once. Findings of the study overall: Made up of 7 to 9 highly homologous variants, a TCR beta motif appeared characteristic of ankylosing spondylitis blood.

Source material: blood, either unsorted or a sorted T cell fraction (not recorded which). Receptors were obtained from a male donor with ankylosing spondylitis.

In DNA, the CDR3 is TGCGCCAGCAGCTTTGACAGGACCGACTCTGGGGCCAACGTCCTGACTTTC. This gives the protein CASSFDRTDSGANVLTF. The rearrangement links TRBV5-1 to TRBJ2-6, with a tentative D call TRBD1 (6 bases). Germline lookup yields CDR1 SGHRS and CDR2 YFSETQ. V lost 2 bases and J lost 0, with 12 bases in between. The CDR3 runs to 17 residues.

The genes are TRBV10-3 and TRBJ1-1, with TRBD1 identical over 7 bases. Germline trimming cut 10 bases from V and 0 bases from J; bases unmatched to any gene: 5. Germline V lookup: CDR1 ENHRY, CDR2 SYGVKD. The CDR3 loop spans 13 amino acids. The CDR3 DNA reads TGTGCCACCGAGGGGGCCATGAACACTGAAGCTTTCTTT. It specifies CATEGAMNTEAFF.

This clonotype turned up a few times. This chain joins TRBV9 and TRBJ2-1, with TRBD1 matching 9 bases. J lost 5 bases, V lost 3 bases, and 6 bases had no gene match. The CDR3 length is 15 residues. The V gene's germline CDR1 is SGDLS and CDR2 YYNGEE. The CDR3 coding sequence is TGTGCCAGCAGCGAGTGGGGACAGGGCAACAATGAGCAGTTCTTC. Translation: CASSEWGQGNNEQFF.

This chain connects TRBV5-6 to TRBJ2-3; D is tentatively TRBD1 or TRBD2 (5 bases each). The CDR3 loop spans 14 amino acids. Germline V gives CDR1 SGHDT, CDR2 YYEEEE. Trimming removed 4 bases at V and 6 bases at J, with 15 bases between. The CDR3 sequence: CASSGGSRSDTQYF. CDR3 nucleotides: TGTGCCAGCAGCGGGGGTTCAAGATCGGATACGCAGTATTTT.

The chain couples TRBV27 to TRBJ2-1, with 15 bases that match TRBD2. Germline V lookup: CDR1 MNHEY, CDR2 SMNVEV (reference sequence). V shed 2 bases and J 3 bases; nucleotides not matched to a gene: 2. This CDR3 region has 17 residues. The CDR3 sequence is CASSLLGLAGGYNEQFF. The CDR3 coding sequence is TGTGCCAGCAGTTTACTGGGACTAGCGGGAGGCTACAATGAGCAGTTCTTC.

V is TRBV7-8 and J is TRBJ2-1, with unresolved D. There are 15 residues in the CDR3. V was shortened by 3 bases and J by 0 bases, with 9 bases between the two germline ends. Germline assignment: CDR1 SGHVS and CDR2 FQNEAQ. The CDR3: CASSFKQNSYNEQFF. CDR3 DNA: TGTGCCAGCAGCTTTAAACAGAACTCCTACAATGAGCAGTTCTTC.

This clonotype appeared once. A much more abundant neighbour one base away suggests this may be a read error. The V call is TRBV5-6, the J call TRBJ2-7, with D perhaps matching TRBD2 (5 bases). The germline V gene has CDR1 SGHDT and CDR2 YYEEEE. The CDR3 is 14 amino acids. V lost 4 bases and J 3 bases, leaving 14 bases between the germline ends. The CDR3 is CASSPGVRGYEQYF. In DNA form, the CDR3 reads TGTGCCAGCAGCCCCGGGGTCCGCGGCTACGAGCAGTACTTC. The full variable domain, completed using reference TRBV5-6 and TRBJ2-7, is DAGVTQSPTHLIKTRGQQVTLRCSPKSGHDTVSWYQQALGQGPQFIFQYYEEEERQRGNFPDRFSGHQFPNYSSELNVNALLLGDSALYLCASSPGVRGYEQYFGPGTRLTVT.

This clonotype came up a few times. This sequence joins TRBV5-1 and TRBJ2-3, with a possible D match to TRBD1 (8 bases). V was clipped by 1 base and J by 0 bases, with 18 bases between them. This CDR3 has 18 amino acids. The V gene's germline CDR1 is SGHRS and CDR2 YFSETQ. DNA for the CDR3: TGCGCCAGCAGCTTGTTAAACAGGGGGAGGGCAAGCACAGATACGCAGTATTTT. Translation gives CASSLLNRGRASTDTQYF. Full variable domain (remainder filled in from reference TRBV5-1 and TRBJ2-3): KAGVTQTPRYLIKTRGQQVTLSCSPISGHRSVSWYQQTPGQGLQFLFEYFSETQRNKGNFPGRFSGRQFSNSRSEMNVSTLELGDSALYLCASSLLNRGRASTDTQYFGPGTRLTVL.

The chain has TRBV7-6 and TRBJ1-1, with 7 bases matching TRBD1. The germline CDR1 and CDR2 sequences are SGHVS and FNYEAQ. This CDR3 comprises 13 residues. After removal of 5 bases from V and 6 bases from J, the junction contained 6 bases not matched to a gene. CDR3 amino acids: CASSPTGLAEAFF. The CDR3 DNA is TGTGCCAGCAGCCCGACAGGGTTGGCTGAAGCTTTCTTT.